Presented here are 20 T cell receptor beta chains from one specimen sequenced in a study of T cells after yellow fever vaccination. One entry per CDR3 protein results from TCRdb running MiXCR on the 5' RACE reads. The sample has 250,000 to 400,000 distinct CDR3 sequences; roughly 4.3% are singletons. This sample comprised PBMCs, obtained 5 days after the yellow fever booster vaccination. These receptors originate from a man between 18 and 29 years old who received the YFV17D yellow fever vaccine.

The rearrangement joins TRBV10-3 to TRBJ1-1; D is possibly TRBD1 (5 bases). Germline values: CDR1 ENHRY, CDR2 SYGVKD. Trimming took off 9 bases at V and 3 bases at J, with 17 bases between the two ends. CDR3 length equals 14 residues. CDR3 coding DNA: TGTGCCATTTCCAACCCACAGGTGGACACTGAAGCTTTCTTT. Translating gives CAISNPQVDTEAFF.

The chain joins TRBV6-2 or TRBV6-3 to TRBJ2-1; 8 nucleotides line up with TRBD2. V lost 0 bases and J lost 9; bases outside the gene matches: 4. The CDR3 covers 14 residues. Germline assignment: CDR1 MNHEY and CDR2 SVGEGT. CDR3 bases: TGTGCCAGCAGTTACTCGGGACTAGTCACTGAGCAGTTCTTC. Translation gives CASSYSGLVTEQFF.

This clonotype has a handful of counts. V usage is TRBV2 and J usage is TRBJ1-3; no firm D call. Trimming left V 10 bases short and J 0 bases short, with 13 bases between. CDR1 and CDR2 from the germline V gene are SNHLY and FYNNEI. The CDR3 has 14 residues. The CDR3: CATDGMGSGNTIYF. The CDR3 DNA reads as TGTGCCACCGACGGAATGGGCTCTGGAAACACCATATATTTT.

In its sample, this clonotype was seen many times. The chain uses TRBV20-1 and TRBJ1-4; D is possibly TRBD1 (6 bases). CDR3 size: 13 residues. Germline loops: CDR1 DFQATT, CDR2 SNEGSKA (reference sequence). V lost 4 bases and J lost 0, with 6 bases in between. CDR3 sequence reads: CSATGATNEKLFF. DNA for the CDR3: TGCAGTGCTACAGGGGCAACTAATGAAAAACTGTTTTTT.

This clonotype has just a few counts. This chain uses TRBV5-4 with TRBJ1-1; D may be TRBD1 (5 bases). Germline V gene sequence: CDR1 SGHNT, CDR2 YYREEE (reference sequence). V was cut by 2 bases and J by 5 bases, with 19 bases left in between. The CDR3 is made up of 16 amino acids. The CDR3 is CASSFGGKGSGTEAFF. Here the CDR3 DNA reads TGTGCCAGCAGCTTCGGGGGGAAGGGGTCAGGGACTGAAGCTTTCTTT.

This clonotype came up a few times. V and J are TRBV4-3 and TRBJ2-1; possible D gene TRBD1, 6 bases. The CDR3 is made up of 16 amino acids. The germline gives CDR1 LGHNA, CDR2 YSLEER. Trimming stripped 3 bases from V and 2 bases from J, with 14 bases between. The CDR3 DNA follows: TGCGCCAGCAGCCAGGGGGCAAATCAAGCCTACAATGAGCAGTTCTTC. It yields the protein CASSQGANQAYNEQFF.

The rearrangement links TRBV5-1 to TRBJ2-1; D is perhaps TRBD1 or TRBD2 (5 bases each). Germline CDR1 and CDR2: SGHRS and YFSETQ. The CDR3 is 18 amino acids. V was shortened by 0 bases and J by 0 bases, with 16 bases between the two germline ends. CDR3 region: CASSLEPPGGGSYNEQFF. CDR3 coding DNA: TGCGCCAGCAGCTTGGAACCGCCGGGTGGGGGCTCCTACAATGAGCAGTTCTTC.

This clonotype was seen repeatedly, ten times or more. The V call is TRBV12-3 or TRBV12-4, the J call TRBJ1-1; D is unresolved. This CDR3 comprises 13 residues. The V gene lost 3 bases and the J gene lost 1 base, with 6 bases spanning the gap. The CDR3 reads CASSFGENTEAFF. The DNA for the CDR3 is TGTGCCAGCAGTTTCGGGGAGAACACTGAAGCTTTCTTT.

This clonotype has only a few counts. The chain couples TRBV12-3 or TRBV12-4 to TRBJ2-6; D is tentatively TRBD1 or TRBD2 (5 bases each). V was pared by 5 bases and J by 4 bases, with 12 bases between. The CDR3 has 15 amino acids. The CDR3 sequence is CASSGDLLGANVLTF. CDR3 nucleotides: TGTGCCAGCAGTGGGGACCTCCTCGGGGCCAACGTCCTGACTTTC.

The chain employs TRBV6-5 and TRBJ1-5; a weak D match, TRBD1 (6 bases). Trimming took off 2 bases at V and 4 bases at J, with 9 bases between the two ends. This CDR3 is built from 14 residues. Germline V lookup: CDR1 MNHEY, CDR2 SVGAGI. CDR3 residues: CASSYGQGNQPQHF. The DNA for the CDR3 is TGTGCCAGCAGTTACGGCCAGGGGAATCAGCCCCAGCATTTT.

The chain couples TRBV20-1 to TRBJ2-3, with D unclear. CDR1 and CDR2 (germline): DFQATT, SNEGSKA (reference sequence). This CDR3 has 12 amino acids. V shed 8 bases and J shed 3 bases, with 12 bases lying between them. CDR3 coding DNA: TGCAGTCATAGGCGCCGAACAGATACGCAGTATTTT. Encoded protein: CSHRRRTDTQYF.

This sequence joins TRBV3-1 and TRBJ2-7, with D perhaps TRBD1 or TRBD2 (6 bases each). The CDR3 covers 15 residues. CDR1 is LGHDT, CDR2 YNNKEL, per germline (reference sequence). Trimming stripped 10 bases from V and 7 bases from J, with 26 bases between. The chain's CDR3 is CANPTRGQTVGEQYF. The CDR3 DNA sequence: TGTGCCAACCCGACCCGGGGGCAGACGGTTGGGGAGCAGTACTTC.

This clonotype was seen a few times. The chain employs TRBV5-6 and TRBJ2-7; TRBD1 matches 8 bases. CDR1 SGHDT and CDR2 YYEEEE come from the germline V gene. Germline trimming cut 7 bases from V and 5 bases from J; bases unmatched to any gene: 5. This CDR3 region has 12 residues. CDR3 sequence reads: CASRDRTDEQYF. The DNA for the CDR3 is TGTGCCAGCCGGGACAGGACCGACGAGCAGTACTTC.

This clonotype was seen a few times. The J gene is TRBJ2-3, the V gene TRBV27, with TRBD2 as a possible D gene (6 bases). The CDR3 is 14 residues long. The germline V gene encodes CDR1 MNHEY and CDR2 SMNVEV (reference sequence). Trimming removed 2 bases from V and 3 bases from J, with 9 bases in between. The CDR3 sequence: CASSLRRETDTQYF. Here the CDR3 DNA reads TGTGCCAGCAGTTTACGGAGGGAGACAGATACGCAGTATTTT.

The chain uses TRBV1 and TRBJ1-2; whether TRBD1, the table's D call, matches the DNA was not checked. TRBV1 is tagged as a pseudogene. CDR3 size: 20 residues. The DNA of the CDR3 is TGCACCAGCAGCTCAACGAAGAACCCCTCCTATGACAGGGGAGGGTATGGCTACACCTTC. The encoded protein is CTSSSTKNPSYDRGGYGYTF.

V usage is TRBV11-2 and J usage is TRBJ2-7; possible D gene TRBD2, 5 bases. CDR1 and CDR2 (germline): SGHAT, FQNNGV. Trimming took off 6 bases at V and 2 bases at J, with 11 bases between the two ends. The CDR3 is 13 amino acids. The CDR3 bases are TGTGCCAGCAGTACCGGGATCCCCTACGAGCAGTACGTC. Its protein is CASSTGIPYEQYV.

CDR3 in DNA: TGTGCCAGCAGCTTGGCAGGGCCAGACAATGAGCAGTTCTTC. Translation: CASSLAGPDNEQFF. V gene TRBV5-4 combines with J gene TRBJ2-1; D is perhaps TRBD1 (5 bases). V was trimmed by 0 bases and J by 5 bases, leaving 9 bases between them. This CDR3 region has 14 residues. The germline gives CDR1 SGHNT, CDR2 YYREEE (reference sequence).

This clonotype was seen repeatedly, ten times or more. The rearrangement joins TRBV4-1 to TRBJ2-5, with D perhaps assigned TRBD1 or TRBD2 (5 bases each). V lost 6 bases to trimming and J lost 3 bases, with 8 bases between them. There are 12 residues in the CDR3. CDR1 is MGHRA, CDR2 YSYEKL, per germline. The CDR3 sequence: CASSGGEETQYF. CDR3 in DNA: TGCGCCAGCAGTGGGGGTGAAGAGACCCAGTACTTC.

This clonotype was counted between two and nine times. The rearrangement uses TRBV20-1 and TRBJ2-7, with D possibly matching TRBD1 (7 bases). The germline V and J ends were trimmed by 5 bases and 0 bases, with 11 bases remaining between them. The CDR3 extends over 13 amino acids. Germline CDR1 and CDR2: DFQATT and SNEGSKA (reference sequence). CDR3 in DNA: TGCAGTGCTCGACAGGGACTCTCCTACGAGCAGTACTTC. Translated: CSARQGLSYEQYF.

This clonotype was observed a handful of times. The rearrangement links TRBV24-1 to TRBJ2-3; D is unresolved. The V gene lost 4 bases and the J gene lost 0 bases, with 7 bases spanning the gap. The germline CDR1 and CDR2 sequences are KGHDR and SFDVKD. The CDR3 consists of 14 residues. CDR3 coding DNA: TGTGCCACCAGTGAGAACGGGAGCACAGATACGCAGTATTTT. Protein product: CATSENGSTDTQYF.